This T cell receptor (beta chain) appears in the sequencing data of a study of T cell repertoires in cytomegalovirus infection. Study conclusions and caveats: Individuals carrying CMV plus the relevant HLA were identified by cumulative frequency of public TCR beta families.

A remark on this clonotype: Its matching antigen is unknown. This clone may be a read error of a much larger clone one base away. Because the CDR3 is missing its conserved closing phenylalanine or tryptophan, this is likely a read error.

TCRdb ran MiXCR on the reads and lists one entry per CDR3 protein. This table has approximately 700,000 distinct CDR3 sequences, approximately 40% appearing once. The specimen sequenced was PBMCs. The receptor was derived from a human donor in good health (CMV status not recorded). Some clones in this sample may be carry-over from other donors' samples.

The CDR3 sequence: CASSSRIAGESGEQYL. The CDR3 DNA follows: TGTGCCAGCAGCTCCCGAATAGCGGGAGAAAGCGGCGAGCAGTACTTA. The V call is TRBV7-2, the J call TRBJ2-7; 9 bases are a match to TRBD2. Germline CDR1 is SGHTA and CDR2 is FQGNSA. The CDR3 runs to 16 residues. V shed 4 bases, J shed 6 bases, and the junction held 13 bases outside the gene matches.